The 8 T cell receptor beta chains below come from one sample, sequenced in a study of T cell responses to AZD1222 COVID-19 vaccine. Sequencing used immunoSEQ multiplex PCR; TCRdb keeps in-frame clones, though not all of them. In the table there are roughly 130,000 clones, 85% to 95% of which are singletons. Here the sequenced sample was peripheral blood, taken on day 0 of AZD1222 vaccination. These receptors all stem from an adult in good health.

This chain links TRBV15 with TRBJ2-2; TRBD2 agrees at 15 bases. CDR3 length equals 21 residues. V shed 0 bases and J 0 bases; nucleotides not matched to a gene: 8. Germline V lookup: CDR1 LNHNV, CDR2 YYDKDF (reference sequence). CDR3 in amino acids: CATSRERTSGRAPSNTGELFF. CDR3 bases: TGTGCCACCAGCAGAGAAAGGACTAGCGGGAGGGCCCCATCGAACACCGGGGAGCTGTTTTTT.

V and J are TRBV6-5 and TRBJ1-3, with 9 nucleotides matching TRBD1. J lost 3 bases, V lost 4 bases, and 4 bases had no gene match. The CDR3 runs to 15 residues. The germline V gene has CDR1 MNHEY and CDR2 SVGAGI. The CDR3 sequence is CASSLQGALGNTIYF. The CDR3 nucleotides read TGTGCCAGCAGTTTACAGGGGGCCCTTGGAAACACCATATATTTT.

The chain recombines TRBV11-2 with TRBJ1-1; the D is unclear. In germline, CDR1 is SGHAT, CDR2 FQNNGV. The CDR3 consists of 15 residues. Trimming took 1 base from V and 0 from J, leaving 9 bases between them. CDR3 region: CASSLAPRVNTEAFF. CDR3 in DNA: TGTGCCAGCAGCTTAGCCCCCCGGGTGAACACTGAAGCTTTCTTT. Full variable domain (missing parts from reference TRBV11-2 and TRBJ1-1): EAGVAQSPRYKIIEKRQSVAFWCNPISGHATLYWYQQILGQGPKLLIQFQNNGVVDDSQLPKDRFSAERLKGVDSTLKIQPAKLEDSAVYLCASSLAPRVNTEAFFGQGTRLTVV.

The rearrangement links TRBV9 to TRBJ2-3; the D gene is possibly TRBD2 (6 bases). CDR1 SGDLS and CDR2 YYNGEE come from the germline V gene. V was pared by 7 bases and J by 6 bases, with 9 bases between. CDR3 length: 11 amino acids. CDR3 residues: CASRRGDTQYF. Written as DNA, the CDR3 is TGTGCCAGCCGACGGGGGGATACGCAGTATTTT.

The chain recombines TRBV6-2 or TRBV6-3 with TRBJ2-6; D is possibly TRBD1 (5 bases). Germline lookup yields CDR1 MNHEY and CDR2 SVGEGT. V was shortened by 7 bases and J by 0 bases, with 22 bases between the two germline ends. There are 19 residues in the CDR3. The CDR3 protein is CASIPHPQGVSSGANVLTF. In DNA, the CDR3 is TGTGCCAGCATCCCCCACCCCCAAGGGGTAAGCTCTGGGGCCAACGTCCTGACTTTC.

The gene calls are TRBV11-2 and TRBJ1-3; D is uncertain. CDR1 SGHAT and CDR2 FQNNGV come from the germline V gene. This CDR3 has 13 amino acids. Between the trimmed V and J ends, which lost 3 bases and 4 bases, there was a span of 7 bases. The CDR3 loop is CASSFGEGNTIYF. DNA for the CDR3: TGTGCCAGCAGCTTTGGGGAAGGAAACACCATATATTTT.

The CDR3: CASSFLGQGWRAFF. DNA of the CDR3: TGTGCCAGCAGCTTTCTCGGACAGGGGTGGAGAGCTTTCTTT. V is TRBV5-6 and J is TRBJ1-1; 9 nucleotides line up with TRBD1. CDR1 SGHDT and CDR2 YYEEEE come from the germline V gene. The CDR3 runs 14 residues. J was trimmed by 10 bases and V by 2 bases; bases with no gene match: 9.

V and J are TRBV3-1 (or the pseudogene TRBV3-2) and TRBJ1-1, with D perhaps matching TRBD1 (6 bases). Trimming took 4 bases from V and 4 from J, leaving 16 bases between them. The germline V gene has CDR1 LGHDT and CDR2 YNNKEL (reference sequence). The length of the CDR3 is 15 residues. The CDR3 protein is CASSLRQVESTEAFF. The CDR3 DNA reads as TGTGCCAGCAGCCTTCGACAGGTGGAAAGCACTGAAGCTTTCTTT.